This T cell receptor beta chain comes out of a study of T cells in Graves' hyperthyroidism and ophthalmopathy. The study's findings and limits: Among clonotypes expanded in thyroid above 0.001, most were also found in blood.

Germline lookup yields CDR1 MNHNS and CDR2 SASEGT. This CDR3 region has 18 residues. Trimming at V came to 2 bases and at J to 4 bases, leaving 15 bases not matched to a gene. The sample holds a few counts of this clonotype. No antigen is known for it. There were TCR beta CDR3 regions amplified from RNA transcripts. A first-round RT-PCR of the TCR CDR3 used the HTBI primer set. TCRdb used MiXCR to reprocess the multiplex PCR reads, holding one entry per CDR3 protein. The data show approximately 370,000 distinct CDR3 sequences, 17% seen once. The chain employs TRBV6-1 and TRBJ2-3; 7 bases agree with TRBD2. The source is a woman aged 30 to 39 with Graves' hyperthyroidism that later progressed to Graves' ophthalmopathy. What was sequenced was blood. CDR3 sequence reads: CASSEKERGYSGADTQYF. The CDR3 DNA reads TGTGCCAGCAGTGAAAAGGAGCGGGGATACAGTGGGGCAGATACGCAGTATTTT.